These 18 T cell receptor beta chains were all obtained from the same sample, sequenced in a study of blood T cell repertoires in COVID-19. Produced via immunoSEQ multiplex PCR; TCRdb's table is partial and in-frame only. The sample holds some 130,000 clones, roughly nine tenths seen once. Sequences were obtained from peripheral blood. The receptors originated from a man in his fifties or sixties with active COVID-19.

The chain combines TRBV9 with TRBJ2-3, with no clear D. V lost 0 bases and J 0 bases, leaving 8 bases between the germline ends. Germline V gene data show CDR1 as SGDLS and CDR2 as YYNGEE. The CDR3 runs 15 residues. CDR3 residues: CASSVAVTSTDTQYF. CDR3 sequence (DNA): TGTGCCAGCAGCGTAGCTGTGACTAGCACAGATACGCAGTATTTT.

V gene TRBV12-2 combines with J gene TRBJ2-5; the table's D gene call, TRBD1, was not cross checked with the DNA. TRBV12-2 is reported as a pseudogene. CDR3 length equals 15 residues. The CDR3 DNA sequence: TGTGCAAGTCGCCCCCGGGACAGGGGAAGAGAGACCCAGTACTTC. Amino acids: CASRPRDRGRETQYF.

V and J are TRBV2 and TRBJ1-5, with TRBD1 as a possible D gene (5 bases). The V gene's germline CDR1 is SNHLY and CDR2 FYNNEI. V was trimmed by 3 bases and J by 5 bases, leaving 11 bases between them. The CDR3 runs 14 residues. The CDR3 loop reads CASSDRAPDQPQHF. The CDR3 nucleotides read TGTGCCAGCAGTGACAGGGCCCCCGATCAGCCCCAGCATTTT.

V is TRBV9 and J is TRBJ2-3; TRBD1 aligns across 9 bases. This CDR3 spans 15 amino acids. V dropped 0 bases and J dropped 6; count of bases not matched to a gene: 5. Germline CDR1 reads SGDLS; CDR2 reads YYNGEE. The CDR3 DNA reads as TGTGCCAGCAGCGTAGGGGGACAGGGCTGGGATACGCAGTATTTT. Translated, it gives CASSVGGQGWDTQYF.

The V and J genes are TRBV3-1 (or the pseudogene TRBV3-2) and TRBJ2-7; TRBD1 is a possible D gene (6 bases). V shed 3 bases and J shed 2 bases, with 8 bases lying between them. Germline values: CDR1 LGHDT, CDR2 YNNKEL (reference sequence). CDR3 length: 13 residues. The CDR3 bases are TGTGCCAGCAGCCATAGGGGGACCTACGAGCAGTACGTC. Its protein product is CASSHRGTYEQYV.

The rearrangement joins TRBV7-8 to TRBJ2-7; 14 bases are shared with TRBD2. This CDR3 comprises 18 residues. Losses at the gene ends were 5 bases for V and 4 bases for J; bases not matched to a gene: 13. From germline, CDR1 is SGHVS and CDR2 FQNEAQ. In DNA, the CDR3 is TGTGCCAGCAGCCTACAAGGGACTAGCGGGAGCAAGTCTTACGAGCAGTACGTC. Amino acids: CASSLQGTSGSKSYEQYV.

The genes are TRBV6-6 and TRBJ1-1, with D perhaps matching TRBD1 (5 bases). Germline V gene sequence: CDR1 MNHNY, CDR2 SVGAGI (reference sequence). This CDR3 has 16 residues. The V and J ends lost 5 bases and 1 base respectively, with 17 bases between them. The CDR3 bases are TGTGCCAGCAGTCGCTACGCGGGGGGAGGGAACACTGAAGCTTTCTTT. This sequence encodes CASSRYAGGGNTEAFF.

The J gene is TRBJ2-5, the V gene TRBV7-2, with 11 bases identical to TRBD1. V gave up 5 bases and J gave up 7 bases; unmatched junction bases: 12. Germline values: CDR1 SGHTA, CDR2 FQGNSA. The length of the CDR3 is 16 residues. The CDR3 reads CASSTGTGGGGVTQYF. CDR3 sequence (DNA): TGTGCCAGCAGCACCGGGACAGGGGGTGGAGGTGTGACCCAGTACTTC. The whole variable domain, remainder taken from reference TRBV7-2 and TRBJ2-5, is GAGVSQSPSNKVTEKGKDVELRCDPISGHTALYWYRQSLGQGLEFLIYFQGNSAPDKSGLPSDRFSAERTGGSVSTLTIQRTQQEDSAVYLCASSTGTGGGGVTQYFGPGTRLLVL.

The chain combines TRBV11-3 with TRBJ2-2; D gene uncertain. This CDR3 region has 12 residues. Germline V gene lookup returns CDR1 SGHNT and CDR2 YENEEA. V lost 1 base and J 8 bases, leaving 5 bases between the germline ends. CDR3 sequence: CASSLGEGELFF. The DNA for the CDR3 is TGTGCCAGCAGCTTAGGCGAGGGGGAGCTGTTTTTT.

This clone was counted many times. The chain employs TRBV12-5 and TRBJ2-2; D gene unclear. Germline values: CDR1 LGHNT, CDR2 FRNRAP. V lost 0 bases to trimming and J lost 3 bases, with 17 bases between them. The CDR3 sequence is 18 residues long. CDR3 region: CASGLVSPSSRHTGELFF. In nucleotides, the CDR3 is TGTGCTAGTGGTTTGGTATCACCTTCCTCGCGGCACACCGGGGAGCTGTTTTTT.

CDR3 in DNA: TGTGCCAGCAGTGATGAGGGTACAGGGGCCAACGTCCTGACTTTC. This encodes CASSDEGTGANVLTF. The rearrangement joins TRBV6-1 to TRBJ2-6; weak D call: TRBD2 (5 bases). Germline CDR1 MNHNS, CDR2 SASEGT. The CDR3 extends over 15 amino acids. V lost 3 bases, J lost 4 bases, and 10 bases lay in between.

The chain links TRBV7-2 to TRBJ2-3, with D possibly TRBD2 on 6 matching bases. Per the germline V gene, CDR1 is SGHTA and CDR2 is FQGNSA. V lost 0 bases, J lost 0 bases, and 7 bases lay in between. The CDR3 covers 15 residues. The CDR3 coding sequence is TGTGCCAGCAGCTTAGCCGGGACTAGCACAGATACGCAGTATTTT. The encoded protein is CASSLAGTSTDTQYF.

The rearrangement uses TRBV7-3 and TRBJ2-2, with 13 bases identical to TRBD2. The trim removed 1 base at V and 4 bases at J, leaving 6 bases unmatched. This CDR3 spans 18 amino acids. Per germline, CDR1 SGHTA and CDR2 FQGTGA. The CDR3: CASSLNGLAGEGTGELFF. The CDR3 nucleotides read TGTGCCAGCAGCTTAAATGGACTAGCGGGGGAAGGCACCGGGGAGCTGTTTTTT.

In DNA, the CDR3 is TGTGCCTGGGGAAGCGGGAGGGCCGACAATGAGCAGTTCTTC. This gives the protein CAWGSGRADNEQFF. The V call is TRBV30, the J call TRBJ2-1, with 10 bases fitting TRBD2. The CDR3 length is 14 residues. V lost 5 bases, J lost 5 bases, and 6 bases stayed unmatched. Germline values: CDR1 GTSNPN, CDR2 SVGIG (reference sequence).

The chain recombines TRBV10-3 with TRBJ1-2; D is unresolved. Trimming took 6 bases from V and 6 from J, leaving 11 bases between them. This CDR3 contains 12 residues. Germline V gene lookup returns CDR1 ENHRY and CDR2 SYGVKD. For the CDR3, the DNA is TGTGCCATCAGCATCGCAGGCGATGGCTACACCTTC. This encodes CAISIAGDGYTF.

V usage is TRBV18 and J usage is TRBJ1-1; D is uncertain. This CDR3 comprises 15 residues. V was cut by 0 bases and J by 1 base, with 9 bases left in between. Germline loops: CDR1 KGHSH, CDR2 LQKENI. In DNA, the CDR3 is TGTGCCAGCTCACCACCGGGCCTTGGGAACACTGAAGCTTTCTTT. It specifies CASSPPGLGNTEAFF.

The chain links TRBV6-5 to TRBJ1-1; the D is unclear. The CDR3 length is 13 residues. Germline values: CDR1 MNHEY, CDR2 SVGAGI. The ends were cut back, 2 bases at V and 11 bases at J, with 15 bases in the middle. The CDR3 protein is CASSYPGGVDAFF. Written as DNA, the CDR3 is TGTGCCAGCAGTTACCCGGGCGGGGTCGATGCTTTCTTT.

The chain has TRBV5-1 and TRBJ2-1; TRBD2 aligns across 10 bases. The V gene's germline CDR1 is SGHRS and CDR2 YFSETQ. This CDR3 has 16 residues. Trimming removed 4 bases from V and 10 bases from J; junction bases left unmatched: 14. Here the CDR3 reads CASSDGELAGVWEQFF. Written as DNA, the CDR3 is TGCGCCAGCAGCGATGGCGAGCTAGCGGGAGTTTGGGAGCAGTTCTTC.